The present T cell receptor (beta chain) was sequenced within a study of blood T cell repertoires in COVID-19 (dated by TCRdb to 2018 to 2021). For context, the study as a whole: Samples covering the acute and convalescent phases of COVID-19 were provided by collaborators in the United States, Italy and Spain. A de-identified subject ID, COVID-19 status, age in years and sex were almost always included in the sample metadata. The repertoires were released in a freely available public database meant as a resource for research on the immune response to SARS-CoV-2. Samples came from the ongoing ImmuneRACE study (first 160 participants) plus 1,254 subjects from 6 global collaborators. The prospective study material was composed of cDNA or gDNA derived from T cells, B-cell-depleted T cells, or PBMCs. The dataset comprised deeply sampled blood TCRbeta repertoires from subjects exposed to, actively infected with, or recovered from COVID-19. HLA class I and class II types, where available, came from metadata supplied by the sample provider rather than from assay-based typing. The full study reports these points: How much clinical and demographic metadata was included differed by source and by participant, and the metadata was provided uncurated.

This clone was observed a single time. Its antigen has not been determined. It has no much larger one-base neighbor in the sample; base qualities were not kept. Clipping removes 4 bases from V and 4 bases from J, with 4 as the unmatched junction base count. The CDR3 sequence holds 14 residues, the cysteine and phenylalanine included. This entry keeps only the CDR3 DNA: 42 bases, framed from base 1. Sequences GTSNPN (CDR1) and SVGIG (CDR2) are obtained from the germline V gene (reference sequence). One collaborating source in Seattle enrolled patients during active infection and followed them longitudinally through the course of disease. The collaborating institutions used their own protocols to collect whole blood in K2EDTA tubes. For TCRbeta analysis, collaborators shipped samples in one of three forms: frozen whole blood, isolated PBMCs, or DNA extracted from either of those sample types. The immunoSEQ Assay, a bias-controlled multiplex PCR, was used to amplify TCRbeta CDR3 regions from genomic DNA. Processing in the source paper ran as follows. The number of nucleated cells in each sample was estimated from the amplification of reference gene primers within the assay. Sequence reads were collapsed and filtered to measure the absolute abundance of every unique TCRbeta CDR3 rearrangement. Productive Simpson clonality was computed per sample as the square root of Simpson's diversity index over productive rearrangements. TCRdb took this table from immuneACCESS and kept in-frame rearrangements with V and J called. Such tables lack part of the clones; where checked against another copy, unresolved V genes explain under half of the gap, and the rest is unexplained. D and trimming come from the DNA, and the V and J calls and clone size come from that table. This sample comprises roughly 41,000 clones, roughly 84% of them detected only once. Clones ranked in the top ten supply about 1.5% of the sample.

Recombination linked TRBV30 to TRBJ2-1; 10 central bases correspond to TRBD1. This clonotype originated in a man aged 60-69 years with COVID-19, enrolled during active disease. The material sequenced was peripheral blood. The CDR3 in this case is CAWKWTGGYNEQFF. The DNA reads as follows: TGTGCCTGGAAATGGACAGGGGGATACAATGAGCAGTTCTTC.